This passage covers 24 T cell receptor beta chains from one sample sequenced in a study of post-analysis software for immune sequencing data. Study results and limitations: TRBV5-6, TRBV5-1 and TRBV20-1 belonged to a set of a few TRBV segments that were more frequent in patients than controls.

Incorporated into the TCR beta cDNA libraries were unique molecular identifiers, which served to reduce PCR and sequencing biases. TCRdb redid the calling of the PCR reads with MiXCR, one entry per CDR3 protein. The profile shows roughly 600,000 distinct CDR3 sequences, 44% of them singletons. These receptors are not linked to any known antigen. The source material was blood. The source is a girl between 10 and 17 years old with multiple sclerosis.

This clonotype was recorded a few times. Here the CDR3 DNA reads TGTGCCAGCAGTTTCAGGCGGGGGGGCCATGATGAGCAGTTCTTC. Translated, it gives CASSFRRGGHDEQFF. The rearrangement links TRBV12-3 or TRBV12-4 to TRBJ2-1; 9 bases align to TRBD2. The CDR3 loop spans 15 amino acids. V lost 3 bases to trimming and J lost 8 bases; unmatched junction nucleotides: 8.

The chain links TRBV11-3 to TRBJ1-1; tentatively, D is TRBD1 (6 bases). Trimming took 3 bases from V and 0 from J, leaving 8 bases between them. The germline V gene encodes CDR1 SGHNT and CDR2 YENEEA. The CDR3 sequence is 14 residues long. CDR3 region: CASSFRDMNTEAFF. The CDR3 DNA reads TGTGCCAGCAGCTTCAGGGACATGAACACTGAAGCTTTCTTT. Based on the CDR3 plus reference TRBV11-3 and TRBJ1-1, the full variable domain is EAGVVQSPRYKIIEKKQPVAFWCNPISGHNTLYWYLQNLGQGPELLIRYENEEAVDDSQLPKDRFSAERLKGVDSTLKIQPAELGDSAVYLCASSFRDMNTEAFFGQGTRLTVV.

The rearrangement joins TRBV3-1 to TRBJ2-1; perhaps TRBD2 as D (6 bases). V lost 4 bases and J lost 6, with 22 bases in between. The CDR3 spans 17 residues. Germline V gene data show CDR1 as LGHDT and CDR2 as YNNKEL (reference sequence). This CDR3 reads CASSPIGLGVGGNEQFF. CDR3 bases: TGTGCCAGCAGCCCGATTGGGTTGGGCGTCGGGGGCAATGAGCAGTTCTTC.

This chain connects TRBV9 to TRBJ1-1; D is possibly TRBD1 (6 bases). The V gene lost 3 bases and the J gene lost 6 bases, with 12 bases spanning the gap. This CDR3 has 13 amino acids. Per germline, CDR1 SGDLS and CDR2 YYNGEE. The CDR3 is CASSEQGIPEAFF. The CDR3 nucleotides read TGTGCCAGCAGCGAACAGGGAATCCCTGAAGCTTTCTTT.

V usage is TRBV5-1 and J usage is TRBJ2-5, with 7 bases lining up with TRBD1. The J call may be faulty, since TRBJ2-7 better matches the DNA end. This CDR3 contains 18 residues. Germline values: CDR1 SGHRS, CDR2 YFSETQ. In nucleotides, the CDR3 is TGCGCCAGCAGCTCTGAACCGGGACAGCCGGCGTTCGACTACGAGCAGTACTTC. Its translation is CASSSEPGQPAFDYEQYF.

This clonotype has only a few counts. The chain carries TRBV7-9 and TRBJ2-5; D uncertain. V was trimmed by 5 bases and J by 4 bases, leaving 14 bases between them. CDR3 size: 14 residues. The germline V gene encodes CDR1 SEHNR and CDR2 FQNEAQ (reference sequence). CDR3 region: CASSPDPARETQYF. CDR3 bases: TGTGCCAGCAGCCCGGACCCCGCCAGAGAGACCCAGTACTTC. The full variable domain, its missing parts supplied by reference TRBV7-9 and TRBJ2-5, is DTGVSQNPRHKITKRGQNVTFRCDPISEHNRLYWYRQTLGQGPEFLTYFQNEAQLEKSRLLSDRFSAERPKGSFSTLEIQRTEQGDSAMYLCASSPDPARETQYFGPGTRLLVL.

The chain employs TRBV5-1 and TRBJ2-5, with 10 nucleotides matching TRBD2. This CDR3 has 20 residues. Germline-derived CDR1 and CDR2 are SGHRS and YFSETQ. Losses at the gene ends were 2 bases for V and 0 bases for J; bases not matched to a gene: 16. Written as DNA, the CDR3 is TGCGCCAGCAGCTTCGGGGGCGTACTAGCGGGGAAGACTTACCAAGAGACCCAGTACTTC. It is translated as CASSFGGVLAGKTYQETQYF.

The chain employs TRBV11-2 and TRBJ1-1; 8 positions match TRBD1. The germline CDR1 and CDR2 sequences are SGHAT and FQNNGV. This CDR3 contains 16 residues. The trim removed 3 bases at V and 4 bases at J, leaving 10 bases unmatched. In nucleotides, the CDR3 is TGTGCCAGCAGCTTGACCGGGACAGGTGCCCCCACTGAAGCTTTCTTT. It yields the protein CASSLTGTGAPTEAFF.

V and J are TRBV20-1 and TRBJ2-4; D unclear. The end of the DNA is better explained by TRBJ2-7, so the J call may be wrong. There are 12 residues in the CDR3. Germline lookup yields CDR1 DFQATT and CDR2 SNEGSKA (reference sequence). CDR3 in amino acids: CSAPSNPYEQYF. CDR3 DNA: TGCAGTGCCCCATCGAATCCGTACGAGCAGTACTTC.

The rearrangement links TRBV10-3 to TRBJ2-1, with D tentatively TRBD2 (6 bases). Per the germline V gene, CDR1 is ENHRY and CDR2 is SYGVKD. The CDR3 totals 12 residues. V gave up 11 bases and J gave up 7 bases, with 15 bases separating them. The CDR3 bases are TGTGCCTCACTGGGACTCTCTAATGAGCAGTTCTTC. This sequence encodes CASLGLSNEQFF.

This clonotype was found once. J is TRBJ2-3 and V is TRBV20-1; maybe TRBD1 (5 bases). Germline V gene data show CDR1 as DFQATT and CDR2 as SNEGSKA (reference sequence). V was shortened by 5 bases and J by 7 bases, with 19 bases between the two germline ends. The CDR3 is 14 amino acids. The CDR3 loop is CSAFDGQDGYTQYF. The DNA of the CDR3 is TGCAGTGCTTTTGACGGACAAGATGGATATACGCAGTATTTT.

This clonotype has only a few counts. V usage is TRBV20-1 and J usage is TRBJ1-2, with 7 bases aligning to TRBD1. CDR1 and CDR2 from the germline V gene are DFQATT and SNEGSKA (reference sequence). J gave up 7 bases and V 3 bases, and 8 bases lay outside the gene matches. The CDR3 contains 13 residues. The CDR3 loop is CSARNRGILGYTF. DNA for the CDR3: TGCAGTGCTAGGAACAGGGGTATTCTTGGCTACACCTTC.

In regard to this clonotype: The junction does not match germline at one end; this may be a read error. This chain uses TRBV7-2 with TRBJ2-1; D possibly corresponds to TRBD2 (7 bases). CDR3 length: 15 amino acids. The germline V gene has CDR1 SGHTA and CDR2 FQGNSA. CDR3: CASSWGGAIYNERFF. CDR3 DNA sequence: TGTGCCAGCAGCTGGGGGGGGGCTATCTACAATGAGCGGTTCTTC.

V and J are TRBV10-3 and TRBJ2-1; D gene unclear. The CDR3 loop spans 11 amino acids. From germline, CDR1 is ENHRY and CDR2 SYGVKD. Deletions cut 4 bases from V and 9 bases from J, with 7 bases between. CDR3 sequence reads: CAISGDFEQFF. The DNA of the CDR3 is TGTGCCATCAGTGGGGATTTTGAGCAGTTCTTC.

CDR3 protein: CASSLVGATEAFF. The CDR3 nucleotides read TGCGCCAGCAGCTTGGTGGGGGCGACTGAAGCTTTCTTT. This chain joins TRBV5-1 and TRBJ1-1; weak D call: TRBD1 (6 bases). CDR1 and CDR2 from the germline V gene are SGHRS and YFSETQ. The CDR3 is 13 residues long. The V gene lost 0 bases and the J gene lost 5 bases, with 8 bases spanning the gap. Based on the CDR3 plus reference TRBV5-1 and TRBJ1-1, the full variable domain is KAGVTQTPRYLIKTRGQQVTLSCSPISGHRSVSWYQQTPGQGLQFLFEYFSETQRNKGNFPGRFSGRQFSNSRSEMNVSTLELGDSALYLCASSLVGATEAFFGQGTRLTVV.

This chain connects TRBV12-3 or TRBV12-4 to TRBJ1-2; the match to TRBD1 covers 9 bases. V shed 6 bases, J shed 7 bases, and the junction held 3 bases outside the gene matches. CDR3 length: 12 amino acids. In nucleotides, the CDR3 is TGTGCCAGCAGCTGGACAGGGGTTGGCTACACCTTC. Amino acid sequence: CASSWTGVGYTF.

The rearrangement links TRBV24-1 to TRBJ1-2; tentatively, D is TRBD1 (6 bases). Trimming left V 0 bases short and J 7 bases short, with 8 bases between. Germline V lookup: CDR1 KGHDR, CDR2 SFDVKD. The CDR3 loop spans 13 amino acids. CDR3 amino acids: CATSDLRTAGYTF. CDR3 in DNA: TGTGCCACCAGTGATTTGCGGACAGCTGGCTACACCTTC.

The chain employs TRBV3-1 and TRBJ2-1; D gene uncertain. The germline V gene encodes CDR1 LGHDT and CDR2 YNNKEL (reference sequence). The V end was cut by 4 bases, the J end by 3 bases, with 10 bases between. The CDR3 extends over 14 amino acids. CDR3 protein: CASSPSGIYNEQFF. CDR3 bases: TGTGCCAGCAGCCCTTCCGGAATCTACAATGAGCAGTTCTTC.

CDR3 region: CASSPDGTLGQPQHF. In nucleotides, the CDR3 is TGTGCCAGCAGCCCGGACGGGACCTTGGGTCAGCCCCAGCATTTT. The V gene is TRBV5-5, the J gene TRBJ1-5, with D possibly TRBD1 on 5 matching bases. The CDR3 length is 15 residues. CDR1 is SGHKS, CDR2 YYEKEE, per germline (reference sequence). Trimming took 4 bases from V and 6 from J, leaving 17 bases between them.

The count of this clonotype is one. V usage is TRBV25-1 and J usage is TRBJ1-5, with unresolved D. This CDR3 is 20 amino acids long. Trimming shortened V by 3 bases and J by 9 bases, and 33 bases separated the two germline ends. CDR1 and CDR2 from the germline V gene are MGHDK and SYGVNS. Here the CDR3 DNA reads TGTGCCAGCAGTGACCCCCTCTCCCTTCCCGCGCAGGCTGTTTGGATGCCCCAGCATTTT. Amino acids: CASSDPLSLPAQAVWMPQHF.

J is TRBJ2-7 and V is TRBV4-1; perhaps TRBD2 as D (5 bases). The CDR3 consists of 17 residues. Deletions cut 1 base from V and 7 bases from J, with 23 bases between. Germline V CDR1 and CDR2: MGHRA, YSYEKL. The CDR3 loop reads CASSQVFSVVATNEQYF. Here the CDR3 DNA reads TGCGCCAGCAGCCAAGTTTTTTCAGTAGTAGCGACCAATGAGCAGTACTTC.

This rearrangement joins TRBV29-1 to TRBJ2-3, with D maybe TRBD1 (6 bases). Germline lookup yields CDR1 SQVTM and CDR2 ANQGSEA. The CDR3 covers 14 residues. V was cut by 8 bases and J by 1 base, with 16 bases left in between. Here the CDR3 DNA reads TGCAGCACCTGGGACATACCCCGCACAGATACGCAGTATTTT. Encoded protein: CSTWDIPRTDTQYF.

The chain is built from TRBV6-5 and TRBJ1-1; no clear D. Germline values: CDR1 MNHEY, CDR2 SVGAGI. CDR3 length equals 15 residues. V lost 5 bases to trimming and J lost 6 bases, with 19 bases between them. The CDR3 spells CASSTFPGRGSEAFF. The CDR3 DNA sequence: TGTGCCAGCAGTACCTTTCCCGGCCGTGGATCTGAAGCTTTCTTT.

This rearrangement joins TRBV2 to TRBJ2-7; D perhaps matches TRBD1 (5 bases). Germline-derived CDR1 and CDR2 are SNHLY and FYNNEI. The germline V and J ends were trimmed by 6 bases and 6 bases, with 12 bases remaining between them. The CDR3 length is 12 residues. The chain's CDR3 is CASRGITGEQYF. CDR3 DNA sequence: TGTGCCAGCAGAGGGATTACAGGCGAGCAGTACTTC.